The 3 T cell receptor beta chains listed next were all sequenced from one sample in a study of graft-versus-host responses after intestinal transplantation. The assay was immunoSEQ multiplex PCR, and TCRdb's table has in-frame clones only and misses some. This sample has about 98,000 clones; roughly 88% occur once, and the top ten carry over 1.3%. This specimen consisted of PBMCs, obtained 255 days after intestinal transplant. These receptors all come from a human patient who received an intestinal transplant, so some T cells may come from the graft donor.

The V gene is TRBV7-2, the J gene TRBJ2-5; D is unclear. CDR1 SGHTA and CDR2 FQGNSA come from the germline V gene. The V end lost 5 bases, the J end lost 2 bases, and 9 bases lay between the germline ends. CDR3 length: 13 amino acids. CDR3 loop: CASSRSEQETQYF. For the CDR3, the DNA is TGTGCCAGCAGCCGTAGTGAGCAAGAGACCCAGTACTTC. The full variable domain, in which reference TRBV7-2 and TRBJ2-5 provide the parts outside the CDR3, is GAGVSQSPSNKVTEKGKDVELRCDPISGHTALYWYRQSLGQGLEFLIYFQGNSAPDKSGLPSDRFSAERTGGSVSTLTIQRTQQEDSAVYLCASSRSEQETQYFGPGTRLLVL.

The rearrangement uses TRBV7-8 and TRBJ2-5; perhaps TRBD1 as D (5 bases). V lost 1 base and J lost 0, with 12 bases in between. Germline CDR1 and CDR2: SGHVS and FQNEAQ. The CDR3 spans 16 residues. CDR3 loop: CASSLGTRRDQETQYF. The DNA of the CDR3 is TGTGCCAGCAGCTTAGGGACAAGAAGAGACCAAGAGACCCAGTACTTC.

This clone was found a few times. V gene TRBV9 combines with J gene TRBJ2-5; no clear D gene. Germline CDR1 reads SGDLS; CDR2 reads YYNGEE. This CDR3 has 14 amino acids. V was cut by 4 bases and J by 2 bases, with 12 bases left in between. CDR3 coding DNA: TGTGCCAGCAGCCTAAATAGGGCTCAAGAGACCCAGTACTTC. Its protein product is CASSLNRAQETQYF.